This record concerns one TCR beta chain sequence. Its specificity is unknown. Other DNA sequences in the sample encode the same CDR3. Over several immunoSEQ plates, each subset's genomic DNA was distributed in even portions. Assay used: immunoSEQ multiplex PCR; TCRdb lists only in-frame clones, some missing. The sample holds 2 million to 2.5 million clones, approximately 94% seen once. The data are from a study of shared clonotypes between healthy human individuals. For the study at large: Each donor contributed plates that comprised three CD4 naive, three CD4 memory, two CD8 naive and one CD8 memory.

The CDR3 has 11 amino acids. Germline V lookup: CDR1 GTSNPN, CDR2 SVGIG (reference sequence). V dropped 2 bases and J dropped 8 bases, with 9 bases sitting between them. CD4+ cells underwent separation, giving CD45RA+ naive and CD45RA-negative memory subsets. Whole-study findings and limits: The four-donor shared clonotypes exceeded non-shared clonotypes in generation probability, with non-shared ones scoring lower.

The chain combines TRBV30 with TRBJ1-1, with D maybe TRBD1 (6 bases). This TCR came from a man between 18 and 29 years old in good health. The source material was naive CD4+ T cells sorted from blood. Subset in this sample: CD45RA+ positively selected. The chain's CDR3 is CAWSSGTEAFF. The CDR3 DNA sequence: TGTGCCTGGAGTTCCGGGACAGAAGCTTTCTTT.